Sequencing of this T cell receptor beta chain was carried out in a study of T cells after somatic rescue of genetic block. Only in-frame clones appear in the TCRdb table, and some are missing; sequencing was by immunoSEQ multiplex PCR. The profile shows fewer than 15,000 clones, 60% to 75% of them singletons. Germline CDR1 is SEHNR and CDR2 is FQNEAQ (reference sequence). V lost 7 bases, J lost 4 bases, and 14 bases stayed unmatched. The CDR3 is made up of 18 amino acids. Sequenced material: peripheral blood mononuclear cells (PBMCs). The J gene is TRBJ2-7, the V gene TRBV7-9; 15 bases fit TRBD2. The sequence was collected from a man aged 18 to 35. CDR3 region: CASIPWRTSGGAGYEQYF. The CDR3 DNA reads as TGTGCCAGCATCCCCTGGCGGACTAGCGGGGGGGCCGGTTACGAGCAGTACTTC.